These 29 T cell receptor beta chains share one sample of origin, sequenced in a study of T cell repertoires in cytomegalovirus infection. Via MiXCR, TCRdb re-called the reads, giving one row per CDR3 protein. The table records 650,000 to 900,000 distinct CDR3 sequences, about 31% of them present only once. Their antigens remain unidentified. The specimen comprised cultured CD8+ T cells from PBMCs, sampled from culture after CMV antigen stimulation. These receptor sequences come from a human donor in good health (CMV status not recorded). Some clones in this sample may be carry-over from other donors' samples.

The chain recombines TRBV15 with TRBJ1-1; D unresolved. The CDR3 loop spans 14 amino acids. The V end was cut by 5 bases, the J end by 1 base, with 11 bases between. Germline assignment: CDR1 LNHNV and CDR2 YYDKDF (reference sequence). This chain's CDR3 is CATSLPPENTEAFF. Written as DNA, the CDR3 is TGTGCCACCAGCCTCCCGCCGGAGAACACTGAAGCTTTCTTT.

The V call is TRBV19, the J call TRBJ1-1; D not certain. V was shortened by 4 bases and J by 2 bases, with 17 bases between the two germline ends. Germline V CDR1 and CDR2: LNHDA, SQIVND (reference sequence). There are 16 residues in the CDR3. The chain's CDR3 is CASSTARRSRNTEAFF. The CDR3 nucleotides are TGTGCCAGTAGTACCGCCCGACGGTCGAGAAACACTGAAGCTTTCTTT.

The chain recombines TRBV12-3 or TRBV12-4 with TRBJ1-5; 7 bases match TRBD1. The CDR3 runs to 14 residues. Unmatched junction bases numbered 5, after V lost 3 bases and J lost 6 bases. The CDR3 sequence is CASSFSTGIQPQHF. Written as DNA, the CDR3 is TGTGCCAGCAGTTTCTCGACAGGGATTCAGCCCCAGCATTTT.

There are many counts of this clonotype. The CDR3 DNA follows: TGTGCCAGCAGCTTAGAGTCATACAGATCATCTAACACTGAAGCTTTCTTT. Its translation is CASSLESYRSSNTEAFF. V is TRBV7-8 and J is TRBJ1-1; no clear D gene. The germline V and J ends were trimmed by 1 base and 2 bases, with 17 bases remaining between them. The germline CDR1 and CDR2 sequences are SGHVS and FQNEAQ. CDR3 length: 17 amino acids.

This clonotype was picked up a small number of times. This chain links TRBV5-4 with TRBJ2-3; weak D call: TRBD1 (6 bases). V was shortened by 1 base and J by 4 bases, with 22 bases between the two germline ends. The CDR3 spans 18 residues. CDR1 is SGHNT, CDR2 YYREEE, per germline (reference sequence). This CDR3 reads CASSLIVGGDGVPDTQYF. CDR3 coding DNA: TGTGCCAGCAGCTTGATTGTTGGGGGCGATGGGGTCCCAGATACGCAGTATTTT.

V and J are TRBV6-6 and TRBJ1-1, with unresolved D. Trimming shortened V by 7 bases and J by 5 bases, and 14 bases separated the two germline ends. This CDR3 has 13 residues. Germline V gives CDR1 MNHNY, CDR2 SVGAGI (reference sequence). Here the CDR3 reads CASTRNGVTEAFF. The CDR3 DNA sequence: TGTGCCAGCACCCGGAATGGGGTGACTGAAGCTTTCTTT.

The chain joins TRBV4-1 to TRBJ1-2, with unresolved D. CDR1 is MGHRA, CDR2 YSYEKL, per germline. The CDR3 runs to 15 residues. V dropped 0 bases and J dropped 3 bases, with 11 bases sitting between them. The CDR3 nucleotides read TGCGCCAGCAGCCAAGATCACCCAGTCTACTATGGCTACACCTTC. Amino acids: CASSQDHPVYYGYTF.

A single count supports this clonotype. CDR3: CASSQDYTGRFNEKLFF. The CDR3 nucleotides are TGTGCCAGCAGCCAGGACTATACAGGTCGCTTTAATGAAAAACTGTTTTTT. This rearrangement joins TRBV14 to TRBJ1-4; D may be TRBD1 (5 bases). With 3 bases removed from V and 4 bases from J, the gap between germline ends came to 18 bases. Germline values: CDR1 SGHDN, CDR2 FVKESK. The CDR3 has 17 residues.

In this sample, this clonotype turned up a few times. The chain has TRBV12-3 or TRBV12-4 and TRBJ1-2; unclear D gene. Between the trimmed V and J ends, which lost 3 bases and 4 bases, there was a span of 6 bases. This CDR3 region has 12 residues. CDR3 DNA sequence: TGTGCCAGCAGTTTGGCCGTCTATGGCTACACCTTC. The encoded protein is CASSLAVYGYTF.

The rearrangement uses TRBV7-9 and TRBJ2-7; 9 nucleotides agree with TRBD1. After removal of 5 bases from V and 6 bases from J, the junction contained 5 bases not matched to a gene. The germline V gene has CDR1 SEHNR and CDR2 FQNEAQ (reference sequence). The length of the CDR3 is 13 residues. CDR3 loop: CASSPGQGGEQYF. The CDR3 region has the DNA TGTGCCAGCAGCCCGGGACAGGGTGGCGAGCAGTACTTC.

The CDR3 DNA reads TGCGCCAGCAGTCCCGGTGCTGGAGACCACAGAGGAGATACGCAGTATTTT. It codes for CASSPGAGDHRGDTQYF. The chain links TRBV10-1 to TRBJ2-3; no clear D. The CDR3 extends over 17 amino acids. Germline V gene sequence: CDR1 WNHNN, CDR2 SYGVQD (reference sequence). Deletions cut 5 bases from V and 5 bases from J, with 23 bases between.

This clonotype was counted only a few times. The J gene is TRBJ2-5, the V gene TRBV6-5; 7 bases align to TRBD2. The CDR3 length is 14 residues. With V trimmed by 6 bases and J by 2 bases, 6 bases remained unmatched. From germline, CDR1 is MNHEY and CDR2 SVGAGI. The chain's CDR3 is CASSPPSGQETQYF. In nucleotides, the CDR3 is TGTGCCAGCAGCCCCCCTAGCGGACAAGAGACCCAGTACTTC.

This sequence joins TRBV7-2 and TRBJ1-5; D call uncertain. The CDR3 sequence is 15 residues long. CDR1 SGHTA and CDR2 FQGNSA come from the germline V gene. Between the trimmed V and J ends, which lost 5 bases and 7 bases, there was a span of 18 bases. The CDR3 nucleotides are TGTGCCAGCAGCCCTAGAGGTAGGGTAGGACAGCCCCAGCATTTT. Translated: CASSPRGRVGQPQHF.

This clonotype showed up just once. This chain uses TRBV19 with TRBJ2-5, with a possible D match to TRBD1 (6 bases). V lost 9 bases to trimming and J lost 5 bases, with 19 bases between them. The germline CDR1 and CDR2 sequences are LNHDA and SQIVND (reference sequence). The CDR3 sequence is 14 residues long. This CDR3 reads CASGFTGFEETQYF. The CDR3, as DNA: TGTGCCAGCGGCTTCACAGGGTTTGAGGAGACCCAGTACTTC.

On this clonotype itself: The CDR3 carries no conserved terminal phenylalanine or tryptophan, so it likely arises from a read error. V and J are TRBV28 and TRBJ2-6; D gene unclear. The V gene lost 2 bases and the J gene lost 0 bases, with 5 bases spanning the gap. This CDR3 has 15 residues. Germline CDR1 is MDHEN and CDR2 is SYDVKM. For the CDR3, the DNA is TGTGCCAGCAGTTTAGGAAGCTCTGGGGCCAACGTCCTGACTGTC. Amino acid sequence: CASSLGSSGANVLTV.

The sample holds a few counts of this clonotype. The chain has TRBV24-1 and TRBJ2-1, with 9 bases identical to TRBD1. J gave up 3 bases and V 4 bases, and 6 bases lay outside the gene matches. The CDR3 spans 16 residues. Per germline, CDR1 KGHDR and CDR2 SFDVKD. CDR3 sequence reads: CATSDLGQGFYNEQFF. For the CDR3, the DNA is TGTGCCACCAGTGACCTAGGACAGGGGTTCTACAATGAGCAGTTCTTC.

The V gene is TRBV7-9, the J gene TRBJ1-1, with D possibly being TRBD1 (6 bases). The CDR3 is 17 residues long. Germline V gene lookup returns CDR1 SEHNR and CDR2 FQNEAQ (reference sequence). V gave up 2 bases and J gave up 4 bases, with 20 bases separating them. The CDR3 is CASSLKGHDNAGTEAFF. CDR3 coding DNA: TGTGCCAGCAGCTTAAAGGGACACGACAATGCTGGCACTGAAGCTTTCTTT.

The V call is TRBV12-3 or TRBV12-4, the J call TRBJ2-1; tentatively, D is TRBD2 (7 bases). This CDR3 spans 14 amino acids. The ends were cut back, 3 bases at V and 6 bases at J, with 12 bases in the middle. Here the CDR3 DNA reads TGTGCCAGCAGTTTCGGCGGGGGCATCAATGAGCAGTTCTTC. Protein: CASSFGGGINEQFF.

This CDR3 reads CASSLDDGYNEQFF. For the CDR3, the DNA is TGTGCCAGTAGTTTGGATGACGGATACAATGAGCAGTTCTTC. V and J are TRBV19 and TRBJ2-1; D is undetermined. CDR1 is LNHDA and CDR2 is SQIVND in the germline V gene (reference sequence). The CDR3 sequence is 14 residues long. V lost 5 bases and J lost 4, with 12 bases in between.

J is TRBJ1-6 and V is TRBV27, with no clear D. The V end was cut by 1 base, the J end by 13 bases, with 5 bases between. Germline CDR1 reads MNHEY; CDR2 reads SMNVEV (reference sequence). This CDR3 contains 11 residues. The CDR3 coding sequence is TGTGCCAGCAGTTTATACGGTCCCCTCCACTTT. It encodes CASSLYGPLHF.

The chain uses TRBV7-8 and TRBJ2-1, with D unclear. The CDR3 length is 13 residues. In germline, CDR1 is SGHVS, CDR2 FQNEAQ. Trimming removed 3 bases at V and 6 bases at J, with 9 bases between. For the CDR3, the DNA is TGTGCCAGCAGCTTTCCCGACCGCAATGAGCAGTTCTTC. It codes for CASSFPDRNEQFF.

V usage is TRBV7-9 and J usage is TRBJ1-1; the D gene is possibly TRBD1 (5 bases). V lost 1 base, J lost 3 bases, and 27 bases lay in between. This CDR3 region has 20 residues. Germline V gives CDR1 SEHNR, CDR2 FQNEAQ (reference sequence). This CDR3 reads CASSLGKGALLIVRDTEAFF. The CDR3 DNA follows: TGTGCCAGCAGCTTAGGAAAAGGGGCCCTGCTGATAGTGAGAGACACTGAAGCTTTCTTT.

Ten or more counts support this clonotype. This chain links TRBV15 with TRBJ1-5; 7 bases match TRBD1. Unmatched junction bases numbered 7, after V lost 0 bases and J lost 2 bases. Germline CDR1 and CDR2: LNHNV and YYDKDF (reference sequence). This CDR3 is 17 amino acids long. The CDR3 coding sequence is TGTGCCACCAGCAGAGATGGAAGGGGGCTGGGCAATCAGCCCCAGCATTTT. As protein: CATSRDGRGLGNQPQHF.

The V and J genes are TRBV7-8 and TRBJ1-4, with D possibly TRBD1 on 6 matching bases. This CDR3 region has 18 residues. Trimming stripped 1 base from V and 2 bases from J, with 17 bases between. The germline V gene encodes CDR1 SGHVS and CDR2 FQNEAQ. The CDR3 sequence: CASSLGDRTGPTNEKLFF. The CDR3 DNA reads TGTGCCAGCAGCTTAGGAGATCGAACAGGGCCCACTAATGAAAAACTGTTTTTT.

The chain employs TRBV27 and TRBJ1-3, with D unclear. Germline CDR1 is MNHEY and CDR2 is SMNVEV (reference sequence). Between the trimmed V and J ends, which lost 3 bases and 1 base, there was a span of 16 bases. This CDR3 comprises 17 residues. As DNA, the CDR3 is TGTGCCAGCAGTTTTTCTGGTGTGCCTAGATCTGGAAACACCATATATTTT. Translated: CASSFSGVPRSGNTIYF.

In its sample, this clonotype was seen a few times. The chain has TRBV6-5 and TRBJ2-3; D is undetermined. Trimming removed 2 bases at V and 1 base at J, with 31 bases between. The germline V gene has CDR1 MNHEY and CDR2 SVGAGI. CDR3 size: 22 residues. The CDR3: CASSYTYLERNRGVIRTDTQYF. In DNA form, the CDR3 reads TGTGCCAGCAGTTACACTTATCTCGAGAGGAACCGCGGAGTGATCCGCACAGATACGCAGTATTTT.

This chain connects TRBV4-1 to TRBJ2-2; D unclear. This CDR3 is 16 amino acids long. The V end lost 6 bases, the J end lost 5 bases, and 19 bases lay between the germline ends. Germline assignment: CDR1 MGHRA and CDR2 YSYEKL. The CDR3 bases are TGCGCCAGCAGGATGGTCAAGGATCGGCTGACCGGGGAGCTGTTTTTT. This gives the protein CASRMVKDRLTGELFF.

This clonotype was recorded a few times. The chain is built from TRBV7-9 and TRBJ1-2; D is ambiguous. CDR3 length: 15 residues. The germline gives CDR1 SEHNR, CDR2 FQNEAQ (reference sequence). Trimming stripped 2 bases from V and 4 bases from J, with 14 bases between. The CDR3 bases are TGTGCCAGCAGCTTAAGCAGCCTCCAGATCTATGGCTACACCTTC. Translation gives CASSLSSLQIYGYTF.

This clonotype was seen at least ten times. The chain recombines TRBV7-2 with TRBJ2-3; D call uncertain. The CDR3 runs to 15 residues. V was pared by 2 bases and J by 6 bases, with 15 bases between. Germline CDR1 reads SGHTA; CDR2 reads FQGNSA. The CDR3: CASSLLARVRDTQYF. The CDR3, as DNA: TGTGCCAGCAGCTTACTGGCGCGCGTACGGGATACGCAGTATTTT.